This TCR beta chain was sequenced in a study of human T cells and chemical hapten exposure. In this sample, this clonotype turned up a few times. TCRdb independently ran MiXCR on the RACE reads; one entry per CDR3 protein. The sample includes 80,000 to 100,000 distinct CDR3 sequences, roughly a tenth of them seen just once. The time point: patch test 2, 6 weeks after DPC sensitization. Described treatment: therapeutic diphenylcyclopropenone sensitization with weekly scalp DPC. Germline V gene sequence: CDR1 ENHRY, CDR2 SYGVKD. The CDR3 is made up of 13 amino acids. The V gene end was trimmed by 10 bases and the J gene end by 3 bases; junction bases not matched to a gene: 4.

The chain combines TRBV10-3 with TRBJ2-2; 8 nucleotides agree with TRBD2. This receptor was taken from a woman in her thirties or forties with alopecia areata. Some clones in this sample may be carry-over from other donors' samples. Here the sequenced sample was whole blood, taken in connection with sensitization to the hapten diphenylcyclopropenone (DPC). For the CDR3, the DNA is TGTGCCACGCGGGAGGACCACACCGGGGAGCTGTTTTTT. Residues: CATREDHTGELFF.